Following are 8 T cell receptor beta chains from one sample sequenced in a study of CD8+ T cells in alopecia areata. Sequencing templates came from extracted RNA that was reverse transcribed into cDNA. Sequencing used immunoSEQ multiplex PCR; TCRdb keeps in-frame clones, though not all of them. The table lists hundreds of thousands of clones, about three fifths of them singletons, with approximately 0.44% in the top ten. The starting material was CD4+ T cells sorted from blood, obtained at week 0. The receptors here all came from a human donor with alopecia areata.

The chain combines TRBV28 with TRBJ2-4; tentatively, D is TRBD2 (7 bases). V was clipped by 5 bases and J by 3 bases, with 11 bases between them. The CDR3 runs 14 residues. CDR1 is MDHEN and CDR2 is SYDVKM in the germline V gene. The CDR3 coding sequence is TGTGCCAGCAGTCCGGGGGGCCTCAAAAACATTCAGTACTTC. This codes for CASSPGGLKNIQYF.

The rearrangement links TRBV7-9 to TRBJ2-7; TRBD2 might be the D (6 bases). CDR1 and CDR2 (germline): SEHNR, FQNEAQ (reference sequence). The CDR3 spans 14 residues. V dropped 3 bases and J dropped 7 bases, with 16 bases sitting between them. CDR3 bases: TGTGCCAGCAGCTTTAGCCCCGGAGGGAGGGAGCAGTACTTC. Its translation is CASSFSPGGREQYF.

This chain links TRBV19 with TRBJ2-6, with 8 bases aligning to TRBD1. There are 16 residues in the CDR3. V trimming: 6 bases; J trimming: 2 bases; junction bases outside the gene matches: 6. Looked up from germline, CDR1 is LNHDA and CDR2 is SQIVND (reference sequence). In nucleotides, the CDR3 is TGTGCCAGTAGAATACAGGGGGACGCTGGGGCCAACGTCCTGACTTTC. Translating gives CASRIQGDAGANVLTF.

The chain combines TRBV2 with TRBJ2-7; 7 bases fit TRBD1. V gave up 5 bases and J gave up 3 bases; unmatched junction bases: 7. CDR3 size: 14 residues. Germline CDR1 is SNHLY and CDR2 is FYNNEI. CDR3 region: CASSPGQPVYEQYF. As DNA, the CDR3 is TGTGCCAGCAGTCCGGGACAGCCAGTCTACGAGCAGTACTTC.

This chain joins TRBV5-4 and TRBJ2-5; TRBD2 agrees at 11 bases. The CDR3 has 14 residues. V trimming: 10 bases; J trimming: 2 bases; junction bases outside the gene matches: 7. The V gene's germline CDR1 is SGHNT and CDR2 YYREEE (reference sequence). CDR3 coding DNA: TGTGCCGTAATGGGACTAGCGGATCAAGAGACCCAGTACTTC. Its protein product is CAVMGLADQETQYF.

The rearrangement joins TRBV4-1 to TRBJ2-7, with D possibly matching TRBD2 (6 bases). Per germline, CDR1 MGHRA and CDR2 YSYEKL. CDR3 length: 15 residues. V was trimmed by 5 bases and J by 4 bases, leaving 18 bases between them. Written as DNA, the CDR3 is TGCGCCAGCAGCATAGAGCGGGTAGCCACATACGAGCAGTACTTC. As protein: CASSIERVATYEQYF.

This sequence joins TRBV2 and TRBJ1-5; 7 bases align to TRBD1. The CDR3 contains 17 residues. The germline gives CDR1 SNHLY, CDR2 FYNNEI. V trimming: 6 bases; J trimming: 0 bases; junction bases outside the gene matches: 11. CDR3 residues: CASRSGTEIHSNQPQHF. CDR3 DNA: TGTGCCAGCAGGTCCGGGACAGAGATTCATAGCAATCAGCCCCAGCATTTT.

The genes are TRBV10-2 and TRBJ1-1; a weak D match, TRBD1 (5 bases). The germline V gene has CDR1 WSHSY and CDR2 SAAADI. The length of the CDR3 is 16 residues. V gave up 2 bases and J gave up 0 bases, with 13 bases separating them. CDR3 DNA: TGCGCCAGCAGTGAGGCTGCCAGGGTCATGAACACTGAAGCTTTCTTT. Its protein product is CASSEAARVMNTEAFF.